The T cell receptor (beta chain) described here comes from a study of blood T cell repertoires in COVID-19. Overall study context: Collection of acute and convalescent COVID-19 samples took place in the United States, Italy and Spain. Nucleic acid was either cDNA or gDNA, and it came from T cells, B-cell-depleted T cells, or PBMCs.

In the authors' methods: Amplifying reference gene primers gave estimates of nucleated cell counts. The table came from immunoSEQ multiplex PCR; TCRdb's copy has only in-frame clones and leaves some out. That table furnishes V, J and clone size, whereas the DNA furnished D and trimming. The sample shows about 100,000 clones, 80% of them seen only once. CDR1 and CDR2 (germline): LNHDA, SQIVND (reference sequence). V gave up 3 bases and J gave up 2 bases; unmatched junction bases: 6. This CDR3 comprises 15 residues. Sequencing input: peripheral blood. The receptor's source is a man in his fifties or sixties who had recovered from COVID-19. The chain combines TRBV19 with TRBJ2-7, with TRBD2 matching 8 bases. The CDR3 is CASSMMSGGAYEQYF. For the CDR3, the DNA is TGTGCCAGTAGTATGATGAGCGGGGGAGCCTACGAGCAGTACTTC.